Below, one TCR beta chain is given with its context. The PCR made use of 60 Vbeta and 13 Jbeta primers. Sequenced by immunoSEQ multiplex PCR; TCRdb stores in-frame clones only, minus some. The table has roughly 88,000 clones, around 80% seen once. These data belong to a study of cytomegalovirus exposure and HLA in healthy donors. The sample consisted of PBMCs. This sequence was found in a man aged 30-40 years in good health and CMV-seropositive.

CDR3 DNA sequence: TGTGCCACCAGCAGAGGGTCAACGGGACAGGGTGAGACCCAGTACTTC. This translates into CATSRGSTGQGETQYF. The chain uses TRBV15 and TRBJ2-5; 9 bases are a match to TRBD1. Trimming took 1 base from V and 5 from J; bases not matched to a gene: 8. The germline CDR1 and CDR2 sequences are LNHNV and YYDKDF (reference sequence). CDR3 length: 16 residues.